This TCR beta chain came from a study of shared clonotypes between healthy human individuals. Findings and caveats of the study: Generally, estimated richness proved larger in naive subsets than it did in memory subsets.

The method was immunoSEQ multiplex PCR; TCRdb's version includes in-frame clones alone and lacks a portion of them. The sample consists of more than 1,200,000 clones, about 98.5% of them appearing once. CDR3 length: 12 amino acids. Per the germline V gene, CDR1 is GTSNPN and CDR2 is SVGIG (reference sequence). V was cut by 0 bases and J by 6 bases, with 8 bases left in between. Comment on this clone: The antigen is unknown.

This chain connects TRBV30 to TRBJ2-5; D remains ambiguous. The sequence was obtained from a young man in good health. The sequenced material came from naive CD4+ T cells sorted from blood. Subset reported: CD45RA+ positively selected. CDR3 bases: TGTGCCTGGAGTGTACAAGGAAAGACCCAGTACTTC. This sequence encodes CAWSVQGKTQYF.